The 23 T cell receptor beta chains given below trace back to one sample, sequenced in a study of PD-1 blockade in classical Hodgkin lymphoma. Profiled with immunoSEQ multiplex PCR; TCRdb holds only in-frame clones, not every one. Of roughly 10,000 clones listed, roughly four fifths are singletons. All the patients suffered relapse after autologous stem cell transplantation, and brentuximab vedotin exposure differed. The sample was peripheral blood mononuclear cells (PBMCs), taken at baseline. Every receptor here comes from a human donor with classical Hodgkin lymphoma.

The chain employs TRBV5-4 and TRBJ2-3; D is possibly TRBD2 (7 bases). Trimming left V 6 bases short and J 8 bases short, with 19 bases between. Germline V gives CDR1 SGHNT, CDR2 YYREEE (reference sequence). The CDR3 covers 14 residues. The chain's CDR3 is CASNSGGAQGTQYF. For the CDR3, the DNA is TGTGCCAGCAACTCTGGGGGGGCCCAAGGTACGCAGTATTTT.

The chain links TRBV5-1 to TRBJ1-4, with D perhaps matching TRBD1 (6 bases). The CDR3 totals 15 residues. V was pared by 3 bases and J by 2 bases, with 11 bases between. The germline V gene has CDR1 SGHRS and CDR2 YFSETQ. The CDR3 DNA is TGCGCCAGCAGCTCCCGAAGGGGGACTAATGAAAAACTGTTTTTT. Residues: CASSSRRGTNEKLFF.

This clone was seen only a few times. The same CDR3 is also encoded by other DNA sequences in this sample. J is TRBJ2-1 and V is TRBV5-5; no clear D. Germline lookup yields CDR1 SGHKS and CDR2 YYEKEE (reference sequence). The CDR3 has 13 amino acids. Trimming left V 0 bases short and J 4 bases short, with 5 bases between. The CDR3 sequence: CASSLDSYNEQFF. DNA of the CDR3: TGTGCCAGCAGCTTGGACAGTTACAATGAGCAGTTCTTC.

Within the sample, this clone is medium-sized. The gene calls are TRBV27 and TRBJ1-1, with D perhaps TRBD1 (5 bases). Germline CDR1 reads MNHEY; CDR2 reads SMNVEV (reference sequence). V lost 5 bases and J 5 bases, leaving 12 bases between the germline ends. The CDR3 extends over 13 amino acids. CDR3 in DNA: TGTGCCAGCAGTCCGACAGCCCAGACTGAAGCTTTCTTT. Protein: CASSPTAQTEAFF.

V gene TRBV7-2 combines with J gene TRBJ2-1, with TRBD2 matching 8 bases. With 0 bases clipped from V and 8 bases from J, the junction kept 6 bases outside the gene matches. Germline CDR1 and CDR2: SGHTA and FQGNSA. The CDR3 covers 15 residues. CDR3 bases: TGTGCCAGCAGCTTAGCCGGACTAGCTATGGATGAGCAGTTCTTC. Its translation is CASSLAGLAMDEQFF. The complete variable domain, with remaining parts taken from reference TRBV7-2 and TRBJ2-1, reads GAGVSQSPSNKVTEKGKDVELRCDPISGHTALYWYRQSLGQGLEFLIYFQGNSAPDKSGLPSDRFSAERTGGSVSTLTIQRTQQEDSAVYLCASSLAGLAMDEQFFGPGTRLTVL.

The V gene is TRBV5-8, the J gene TRBJ2-1; D might be TRBD1 (6 bases). Germline V gives CDR1 SGHTS, CDR2 YDEGEE. This CDR3 comprises 13 residues. The V end lost 4 bases, the J end lost 6 bases, and 11 bases lay between the germline ends. For the CDR3, the DNA is TGTGCCAGCAGCGTGGGGGCGGCCAATGAGCAGTTCTTC. It encodes CASSVGAANEQFF.

V and J are TRBV7-2 and TRBJ2-1; D perhaps matches TRBD1 (7 bases). V was clipped by 0 bases and J by 4 bases, with 13 bases between them. The CDR3 is made up of 16 amino acids. Germline loops: CDR1 SGHTA, CDR2 FQGNSA. The CDR3 DNA reads TGTGCCAGCAGCTTAGCCGCGGCAGGGGGGTACAATGAGCAGTTCTTC. Amino acid sequence: CASSLAAAGGYNEQFF.

The chain couples TRBV5-5 to TRBJ2-7, with no clear D. Germline CDR1 and CDR2: SGHKS and YYEKEE (reference sequence). Trimming took off 0 bases at V and 3 bases at J, with 16 bases between the two ends. There are 16 residues in the CDR3. DNA of the CDR3: TGTGCCAGCAGCTTGGCCTTAAACTCGAAGAGCTACGAGCAGTACTTC. The encoded protein is CASSLALNSKSYEQYF.

V and J are TRBV4-3 and TRBJ2-3; D unclear. Germline CDR1 and CDR2: LGHNA and YSLEER. The V end was cut by 4 bases, the J end by 4 bases, with 9 bases between. CDR3 length equals 13 residues. The CDR3 region is CASSPSPADTQYF. The DNA for the CDR3 is TGCGCCAGCAGCCCCTCCCCCGCAGATACGCAGTATTTT.

V gene TRBV29-1 combines with J gene TRBJ1-5; no definite D call. The CDR3 totals 15 residues. Trimming took 7 bases from V and 2 from J, leaving 18 bases between them. Germline lookup yields CDR1 SQVTM and CDR2 ANQGSEA. CDR3 nucleotides: TGCAGCGCCGCAGACGGCCTTCTGGGCAATCAGCCCCAGCATTTT. It translates to CSAADGLLGNQPQHF.

The V and J genes are TRBV27 and TRBJ2-6; 7 bases map to TRBD2. The CDR3 runs to 12 residues. Germline trimming cut 8 bases from V and 12 bases from J; bases unmatched to any gene: 7. Germline assignment: CDR1 MNHEY and CDR2 SMNVEV (reference sequence). CDR3 amino acids: CASLGPGGVLTF. CDR3 bases: TGTGCCAGCCTTGGTCCGGGGGGCGTCCTGACTTTC. Full variable domain (missing parts from reference TRBV27 and TRBJ2-6): EAQVTQNPRYLITVTGKKLTVTCSQNMNHEYMSWYRQDPGLGLRQIYYSMNVEVTDKGDVPEGYKVSRKEKRNFPLILESPSPNQTSLYFCASLGPGGVLTFGAGSRLTVL.

The rearrangement links TRBV7-2 to TRBJ1-5; D gene unclear. The V and J ends lost 5 bases and 6 bases respectively, with 11 bases between them. Germline V gene data show CDR1 as SGHTA and CDR2 as FQGNSA. The length of the CDR3 is 13 residues. CDR3 DNA sequence: TGTGCCAGCAGCATCGGCCGGGGTCAGCCCCAGCATTTT. Its protein product is CASSIGRGQPQHF.

The chain employs TRBV4-3 and TRBJ2-3; D is ambiguous. The germline V gene encodes CDR1 LGHNA and CDR2 YSLEER. The V end was cut by 4 bases, the J end by 7 bases, with 27 bases between. The CDR3 runs to 18 residues. CDR3 protein: CASSPAGGPGQKENTQYF. The DNA of the CDR3 is TGCGCCAGCAGCCCGGCCGGCGGACCCGGCCAAAAAGAAAATACGCAGTATTTT.

This clone appeared once. The chain combines TRBV15 with TRBJ1-4; D uncertain. V was trimmed by 0 bases and J by 6 bases, leaving 11 bases between them. Germline CDR1 is LNHNV and CDR2 is YYDKDF (reference sequence). This CDR3 spans 15 amino acids. CDR3 amino acids: CATSRDKGWDEKLFF. The CDR3 DNA reads TGTGCCACCAGCAGAGATAAGGGTTGGGATGAAAAACTGTTTTTT.

Regarding this clone: At one end, the junction sequence differs from germline, possibly due to a read error. This chain links TRBV4-1 with TRBJ1-1; tentatively, D is TRBD1 (5 bases). This CDR3 has 15 residues. CDR1 and CDR2 from the germline V gene are MGHRA and YSYEKL. The CDR3 DNA sequence: TGCGCCAGCGGCCAAGAGTGGACACTGAACACTGAAGCTTTCTTT. It encodes CASGQEWTLNTEAFF.

V and J are TRBV5-5 and TRBJ2-2; a weak D match, TRBD2 (5 bases). V was clipped by 5 bases and J by 5 bases, with 7 bases between them. From germline, CDR1 is SGHKS and CDR2 YYEKEE (reference sequence). This CDR3 is 12 amino acids long. CDR3: CASREVTGELFF. The CDR3 DNA reads as TGTGCCAGCAGGGAGGTGACCGGGGAGCTGTTTTTT.

Only a few counts were recorded for this clone. The chain combines TRBV6-5 with TRBJ1-5, with D tentatively TRBD1 (5 bases). The CDR3 is 15 residues long. In germline, CDR1 is MNHEY, CDR2 SVGAGI. V was cut by 0 bases and J by 2 bases, with 8 bases left in between. The CDR3 nucleotides read TGTGCCAGCAGTTACTCAGGGGTTCGCAATCAGCCCCAGCATTTT. Protein: CASSYSGVRNQPQHF.

V usage is TRBV28 and J usage is TRBJ1-4; D might be TRBD1 (6 bases). The V end lost 6 bases, the J end lost 6 bases, and 14 bases lay between the germline ends. Germline V gene lookup returns CDR1 MDHEN and CDR2 SYDVKM. The length of the CDR3 is 14 residues. The CDR3 nucleotides are TGTGCCAGCAGCTCGTTTAGGGGGGATGAAAAACTGTTTTTT. It is translated as CASSSFRGDEKLFF.

V usage is TRBV7-9 and J usage is TRBJ1-6, with a weak D call TRBD1 (6 bases). The CDR3 is 14 residues long. Trimming left V 1 base short and J 10 bases short, with 11 bases between. CDR1 and CDR2 (germline): SEHNR, FQNEAQ (reference sequence). The CDR3: CASSLVGAQSPLHF. The CDR3 DNA is TGTGCCAGCAGCTTAGTGGGGGCCCAATCACCCCTCCACTTT.

The chain carries TRBV2 and TRBJ1-4; the match to TRBD1 covers 10 bases. V trimming: 5 bases; J trimming: 8 bases; junction bases outside the gene matches: 8. Germline V gene data show CDR1 as SNHLY and CDR2 as FYNNEI. The CDR3 has 15 residues. The CDR3 coding sequence is TGTGCCAGCAGTAACACCGGGACAGGGGAGGAAAAACTGTTTTTT. It is translated as CASSNTGTGEEKLFF.

The J gene is TRBJ2-1, the V gene TRBV11-2, with D maybe TRBD2 (6 bases). The CDR3 is 16 residues long. Germline CDR1 is SGHAT and CDR2 is FQNNGV. The V gene lost 0 bases and the J gene lost 0 bases, with 9 bases spanning the gap. Written as DNA, the CDR3 is TGTGCCAGCAGCTTAGAGGCGGGGAGCTCCTACAATGAGCAGTTCTTC. This translates into CASSLEAGSSYNEQFF.

The chain links TRBV6-5 to TRBJ2-2; D could derive from TRBD1 or TRBD2 (6 bases each). Germline assignment: CDR1 MNHEY and CDR2 SVGAGI. The V gene lost 6 bases and the J gene lost 7 bases, with 12 bases spanning the gap. The CDR3 consists of 13 residues. CDR3 sequence (DNA): TGTGCCAGCAGCGCACAGGGAGGCGGGGAGCTGTTTTTT. It is translated as CASSAQGGGELFF.

The chain carries TRBV2 and TRBJ2-3; D remains unclear. The CDR3 runs 12 residues. The V and J ends lost 6 bases and 2 bases respectively, with 6 bases between them. Per the germline V gene, CDR1 is SNHLY and CDR2 is FYNNEI. CDR3 nucleotides: TGTGCCAGCAGGGATAACACAGATACGCAGTATTTT. The encoded protein is CASRDNTDTQYF.